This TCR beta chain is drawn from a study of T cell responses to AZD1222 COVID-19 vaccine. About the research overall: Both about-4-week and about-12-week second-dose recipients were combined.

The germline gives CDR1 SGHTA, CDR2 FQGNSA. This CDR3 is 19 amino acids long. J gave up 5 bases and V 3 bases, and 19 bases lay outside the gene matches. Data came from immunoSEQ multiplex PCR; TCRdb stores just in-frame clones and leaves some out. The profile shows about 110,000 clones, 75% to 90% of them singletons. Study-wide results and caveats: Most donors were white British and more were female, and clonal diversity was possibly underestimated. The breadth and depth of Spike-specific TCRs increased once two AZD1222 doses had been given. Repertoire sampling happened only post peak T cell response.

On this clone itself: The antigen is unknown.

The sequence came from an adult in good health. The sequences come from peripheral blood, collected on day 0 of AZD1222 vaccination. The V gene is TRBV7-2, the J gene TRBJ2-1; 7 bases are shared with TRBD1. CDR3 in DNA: TGTGCCAGCAGCTTTCCCCTAGGCGCTGGGACAGTGATACACAATGAGCAGTTCTTC. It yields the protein CASSFPLGAGTVIHNEQFF.